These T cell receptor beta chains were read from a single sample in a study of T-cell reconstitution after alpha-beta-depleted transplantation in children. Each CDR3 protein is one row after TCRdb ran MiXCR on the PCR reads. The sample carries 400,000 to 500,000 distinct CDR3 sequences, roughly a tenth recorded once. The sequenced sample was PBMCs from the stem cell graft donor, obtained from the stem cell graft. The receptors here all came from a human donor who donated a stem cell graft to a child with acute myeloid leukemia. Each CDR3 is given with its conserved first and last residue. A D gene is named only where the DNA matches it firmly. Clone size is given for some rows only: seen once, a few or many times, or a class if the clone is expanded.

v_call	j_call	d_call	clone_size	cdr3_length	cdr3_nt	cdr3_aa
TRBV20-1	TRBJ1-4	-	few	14	TGCAGTGCCGCGGGGGATAGTAGTAATGAAAAACTGTTTTTT	CSAAGDSSNEKLFF
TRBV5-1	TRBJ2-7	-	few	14	TGCGCCAGCAGCTTGGGACAGATCTCCTACGAGCAGTACTTC	CASSLGQISYEQYF
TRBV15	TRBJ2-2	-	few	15	TGTGCCACCAGAGGGGGGGGGCGAAACACCGGGGAGCTGTTTTTT	CATRGGGRNTGELFF
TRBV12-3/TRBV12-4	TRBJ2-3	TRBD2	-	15	TGTGCCAGCAGTGATAGCGGGGGGTACACAGATACGCAGTATTTT	CASSDSGGYTDTQYF
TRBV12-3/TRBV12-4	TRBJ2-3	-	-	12	TGTGCCAGCAGAAGACTGGCAGATACGCAGTATTTT	CASRRLADTQYF
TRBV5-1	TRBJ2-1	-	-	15	TGCGCCAGCAGCCCCGGCCAGACGCCCTACAATGAGCAGTTCTTC	CASSPGQTPYNEQFF
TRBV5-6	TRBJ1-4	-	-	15	TGTGCCAGCAGCTTGACAGAGGGAGAGGGGGAAAAACTGTTTTTT	CASSLTEGEGEKLFF
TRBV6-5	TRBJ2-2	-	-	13	TGTGCCAGCAGTACCGTCTCGGGTAGGGAGCTGTTTTTT	CASSTVSGRELFF
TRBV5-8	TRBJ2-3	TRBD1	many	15	TGTGCCAGCAGCCACTACGGGACAGGGGGGGATACGCAGTATTTT	CASSHYGTGGDTQYF
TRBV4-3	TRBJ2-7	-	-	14	TGCGCCAGCAGCCCAGACGCCCAAGGTTACGAGCAGTACTTC	CASSPDAQGYEQYF
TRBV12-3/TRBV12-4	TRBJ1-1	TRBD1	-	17	TGTGCCAGCAGTTTACAGTCAGGGGGGCATAGGGCCACTGAAGCTTTCTTT	CASSLQSGGHRATEAFF
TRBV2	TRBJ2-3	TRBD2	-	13	TGTGCCGGCAAGCGGGAGGGCCAAGATACGCAGTATTTT	CAGKREGQDTQYF
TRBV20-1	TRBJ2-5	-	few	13	TGCAGTGCTATTTCGACGGATCAAGAGACCCAGTACTTC	CSAISTDQETQYF
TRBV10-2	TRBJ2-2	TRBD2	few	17	TGCGCCAGCAGTGAGGGCACTAGCGGGCCCTACACCGGGGAGCTGTTTTTT	CASSEGTSGPYTGELFF
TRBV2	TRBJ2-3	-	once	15	TGTGCCAGCAAACCTGCCTCGGTCTCGACAGATACGCAGTATTTT	CASKPASVSTDTQYF
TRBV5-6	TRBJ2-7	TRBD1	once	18	TGTGCCAGCAGCTCCCGACCAGGTGGGACAGGGGACAAATACGAGCAGTACTTC	CASSSRPGGTGDKYEQYF
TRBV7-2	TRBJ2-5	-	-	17	TGTGCCAGCAGCCAACGTGGGGGGGGCGGGACTCAAGAGACCCAGTACTTC	CASSQRGGGGTQETQYF
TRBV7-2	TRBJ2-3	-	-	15	TGTGCCAGCAGCACCCTTGCGGACGCACCTAATACGCAGTATTTT	CASSTLADAPNTQYF
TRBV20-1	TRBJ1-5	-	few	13	TGCAGCGGTCTAGACCGAAGCAATCAGCCCCAGCATTTT	CSGLDRSNQPQHF
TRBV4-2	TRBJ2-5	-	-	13	TGTGCCAGCAGCCAAGATTTCCGGGAGACCCAGTACTTC	CASSQDFRETQYF
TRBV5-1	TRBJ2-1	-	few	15	TGCGCCAGCAGCCCGGAACAGGGCCTCTACAATGAGCAGTTCTTC	CASSPEQGLYNEQFF
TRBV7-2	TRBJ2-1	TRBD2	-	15	TGTGCCAGCAGCCGAAGCGGGGCTCTAAGCAATGAGCAGTTCTTC	CASSRSGALSNEQFF
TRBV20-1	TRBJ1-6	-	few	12	TGCAGTGCTAGAGATCCCTCTTCACCCCTCCACTTT	CSARDPSSPLHF
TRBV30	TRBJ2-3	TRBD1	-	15	TGTGCCTGGAGCAGGGGACAGAAGACCACAGATACGCAGTATTTT	CAWSRGQKTTDTQYF
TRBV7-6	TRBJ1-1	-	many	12	TGTGCCAGCAGCTTAGGAGGGGATGAAGCTTTCTTT	CASSLGGDEAFF
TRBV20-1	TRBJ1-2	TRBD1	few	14	TGCAGTGCTAGAGGACAGGAAGGGACAGATGGCTACACCTTC	CSARGQEGTDGYTF
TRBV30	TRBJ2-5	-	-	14	TGTGCCTGGAGTGAAATAGCGAGCGAAGAGACCCAGTACTTC	CAWSEIASEETQYF
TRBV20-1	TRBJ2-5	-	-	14	TGCAGTGCTGGGGACACAACGTACCAAGAGACCCAGTACTTC	CSAGDTTYQETQYF
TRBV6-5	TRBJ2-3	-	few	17	TGTGCCAGCAGTTACCTCCGGGGGGCCACATCCACAGATACGCAGTATTTT	CASSYLRGATSTDTQYF
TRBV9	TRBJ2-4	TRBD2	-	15	TGTGCCAGCAGCGTAGCTCCGGGACTAGCAAACATTCAGTACTTC	CASSVAPGLANIQYF
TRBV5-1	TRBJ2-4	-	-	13	TGCGCCAGCAGCCAGGGACCGCTAAACATTCAGTACTTC	CASSQGPLNIQYF